Listed below are T cell receptor beta chains from one sample, sequenced in a study of Ad26.COV2.S vaccination and SARS-CoV-2 variants. Some clones are missing from TCRdb's copy, which holds only in-frame ones; the method was immunoSEQ multiplex PCR. The table has about 350,000 clones, roughly 84% seen once. The source material was peripheral blood, sampled in a trial of Ad26.COV2.S vaccine versus placebo. The receptor set was obtained from a person between 18 and 60 years old who received the Ad26.COV2.S COVID-19 vaccine or a placebo. Both conserved end residues are part of each CDR3. The order of the fields is J gene, V gene, clone size, CDR3 length, D gene, CDR3 DNA, CDR3 protein. A D gene is named only where the DNA matches it firmly. Clone sizes are given selectively: once, few, many, or a class where the clone is expanded.

j_gene: TRBJ2-7; v_gene: TRBV7-8; abundance: .; len: 14; d_gene: TRBD2; CDR3nt: TGTGCCAGCAGCTTTAGCGGGGGGTCCTACGAGCAGTACTTC; CDR3aa: CASSFSGGSYEQYF
j_gene: TRBJ1-2; v_gene: TRBV7-9; abundance: .; len: 13; d_gene: TRBD1; CDR3nt: TGTGCCAGCAGCCCCGGGACAGGGTACGGCTACACCTTC; CDR3aa: CASSPGTGYGYTF
j_gene: TRBJ1-1; v_gene: TRBV3-1/TRBV3-2; abundance: .; len: 11; d_gene: .; CDR3nt: TGTGCCAGCAGCCAAAACAGGGAAGCTTTCTTT; CDR3aa: CASSQNREAFF
j_gene: TRBJ1-3; v_gene: TRBV30; abundance: .; len: 14; d_gene: TRBD1; CDR3nt: TGTGCCTGGTTGACAGGGCTCCCGGGAAACACCATATATTTT; CDR3aa: CAWLTGLPGNTIYF
j_gene: TRBJ1-6; v_gene: TRBV5-6; abundance: .; len: 15; d_gene: .; CDR3nt: TGTGCCAGCAGCTCGCGGGACAACTATAATTCACCCCTCCACTTT; CDR3aa: CASSSRDNYNSPLHF
j_gene: TRBJ1-6; v_gene: TRBV7-9; abundance: few; len: 16; d_gene: .; CDR3nt: TGTGCCAGCAGCTTAATGAGGGCTGACGATAATTCACCCCTCCACTTT; CDR3aa: CASSLMRADDNSPLHF
j_gene: TRBJ2-7; v_gene: TRBV5-4; abundance: .; len: 14; d_gene: .; CDR3nt: TGTGCCAGCAGCTTTTGGGACTCCTCCTACGAGCAGTACTTC; CDR3aa: CASSFWDSSYEQYF
j_gene: TRBJ2-1; v_gene: TRBV5-1; abundance: .; len: 15; d_gene: TRBD2; CDR3nt: TGCGCCAGCAGCCCCCAAGCGGGGGGGTACAATGAGCAGTTCTTC; CDR3aa: CASSPQAGGYNEQFF
j_gene: TRBJ2-5; v_gene: TRBV7-9; abundance: .; len: 13; d_gene: .; CDR3nt: TGTGCCAGCAGCTTAGCGTTTCTGGAGACCCAGTACTTC; CDR3aa: CASSLAFLETQYF
j_gene: TRBJ1-1; v_gene: TRBV27; abundance: .; len: 14; d_gene: .; CDR3nt: TGTGCCAGCAGTTTAAGCAGGGTCTTTGGTGAAGCTTTCTTT; CDR3aa: CASSLSRVFGEAFF
j_gene: TRBJ2-7; v_gene: TRBV6-2/TRBV6-3; abundance: .; len: 15; d_gene: TRBD2; CDR3nt: TGTGCCAGCAGTTACTCGATAGCGGGGTTTGTCGAGCAGTACTTC; CDR3aa: CASSYSIAGFVEQYF
j_gene: TRBJ1-2; v_gene: TRBV19; abundance: .; len: 18; d_gene: .; CDR3nt: TGTGCCAGTGGCCCCCCCCGTAGCAGACCTCTTCTTAACTATGGCTACACCTTC; CDR3aa: CASGPPRSRPLLNYGYTF
j_gene: TRBJ2-5; v_gene: TRBV29-1; abundance: .; len: 15; d_gene: TRBD1; CDR3nt: TGCAGCGCCCAGCCTTGGACAGGGCGTCAGGAGACCCAGTACTTC; CDR3aa: CSAQPWTGRQETQYF
j_gene: TRBJ1-5; v_gene: TRBV15; abundance: .; len: 15; d_gene: .; CDR3nt: TGTGCCACCAGCAGAGATGGGGGGGGAAATCAGCCCCAGCATTTT; CDR3aa: CATSRDGGGNQPQHF
j_gene: TRBJ2-2; v_gene: TRBV4-1; abundance: once; len: 17; d_gene: TRBD2; CDR3nt: TGCGCCAGCAGCCACCCTAGCGGGGGGGCCGGGACCGGGGAGCTGTTTTTT; CDR3aa: CASSHPSGGAGTGELFF
j_gene: TRBJ1-2; v_gene: TRBV2; abundance: .; len: 13; d_gene: .; CDR3nt: TGTGCCAGCAAGGGAGACACTAACTATGGCTACACCTTC; CDR3aa: CASKGDTNYGYTF
j_gene: TRBJ2-2; v_gene: TRBV7-2; abundance: .; len: 15; d_gene: .; CDR3nt: TGTGCCAGCAGCTTAGGGGGTGCGAACACCGGGGAGCTGTTTTTT; CDR3aa: CASSLGGANTGELFF
j_gene: TRBJ1-5; v_gene: TRBV7-8; abundance: .; len: 13; d_gene: TRBD1; CDR3nt: TGTGCCAGCAGTGGGACAGGGAATCAGCCCCAGCATTTT; CDR3aa: CASSGTGNQPQHF
j_gene: TRBJ1-2; v_gene: TRBV19; abundance: .; len: 15; d_gene: .; CDR3nt: TGTGCCAGTAGTATTGATCTCCACCAGAGCTATGGCTACACCTTC; CDR3aa: CASSIDLHQSYGYTF
j_gene: TRBJ1-1; v_gene: TRBV27; abundance: .; len: 11; d_gene: .; CDR3nt: TGTGCCACCCGCCGGAGCACTGAAGCTTTCTTT; CDR3aa: CATRRSTEAFF
j_gene: TRBJ2-2; v_gene: TRBV5-1; abundance: .; len: 18; d_gene: TRBD2; CDR3nt: TGCGCCAGCAGCGTCTCTAGCGGGGGGGCTCGGGACACCGGGGAGCTGTTTTTT; CDR3aa: CASSVSSGGARDTGELFF
j_gene: TRBJ2-2; v_gene: TRBV25-1; abundance: .; len: 14; d_gene: .; CDR3nt: TGTGCCAGCAGTGAATGGGCCTCCGCCGGGGAGCTGTTTTTT; CDR3aa: CASSEWASAGELFF
j_gene: TRBJ2-5; v_gene: TRBV13; abundance: .; len: 13; d_gene: .; CDR3nt: TGTGCCAGCAGTTTCGGGGGGCGAGAGACCCAGTACTTC; CDR3aa: CASSFGGRETQYF
j_gene: TRBJ1-2; v_gene: TRBV7-9; abundance: once; len: 13; d_gene: TRBD1; CDR3nt: TGTGCCAGCAGCCCGTACAGGGGGCTCGGCTACACCTTC; CDR3aa: CASSPYRGLGYTF
j_gene: TRBJ2-1; v_gene: TRBV19; abundance: .; len: 16; d_gene: .; CDR3nt: TGTGCCAGTAGTATCTGGCTAGGGGAAATTTACAATGAGCAGTTCTTC; CDR3aa: CASSIWLGEIYNEQFF
j_gene: TRBJ2-3; v_gene: TRBV7-2; abundance: .; len: 14; d_gene: .; CDR3nt: TGTGCCAGCAGCTTAGGGGGGTATATAGATACGCAGTATTTT; CDR3aa: CASSLGGYIDTQYF
j_gene: TRBJ2-2; v_gene: TRBV3-1/TRBV3-2; abundance: once; len: 13; d_gene: .; CDR3nt: TGTGCCAGCAGCCAAGTTGGGTCCGGGGAGCTGTTTTTT; CDR3aa: CASSQVGSGELFF
j_gene: TRBJ2-2; v_gene: TRBV5-1; abundance: .; len: 13; d_gene: .; CDR3nt: TGCGCCAGCAGCTTTACGGGGACCGGGGAGCTGTTTTTT; CDR3aa: CASSFTGTGELFF
j_gene: TRBJ2-5; v_gene: TRBV20-1; abundance: .; len: 15; d_gene: .; CDR3nt: TGCAGTGCTAGTTCAGGGGTGGGGGTAGGCGAGACCCAGTACTTC; CDR3aa: CSASSGVGVGETQYF
j_gene: TRBJ1-5; v_gene: TRBV19; abundance: once; len: 17; d_gene: .; CDR3nt: TGTGCCAGTAGTATAGCACGACACCAAGAGTCCAATCAGCCCCAGCATTTT; CDR3aa: CASSIARHQESNQPQHF
j_gene: TRBJ2-7; v_gene: TRBV4-1; abundance: .; len: 12; d_gene: .; CDR3nt: TGCGCCAGCAGCCAACCACAGGAGGAGCAGTACTTC; CDR3aa: CASSQPQEEQYF
j_gene: TRBJ2-1; v_gene: TRBV9; abundance: .; len: 14; d_gene: .; CDR3nt: TGTGCCAGCAGCGTAGCCCTTCAAGTCAATGAGCAGTTCTTC; CDR3aa: CASSVALQVNEQFF
j_gene: TRBJ2-5; v_gene: TRBV6-5; abundance: .; len: 12; d_gene: .; CDR3nt: TGTGCCAGCAGTCAGGGTGGTGAGACCCAGTACTTC; CDR3aa: CASSQGGETQYF